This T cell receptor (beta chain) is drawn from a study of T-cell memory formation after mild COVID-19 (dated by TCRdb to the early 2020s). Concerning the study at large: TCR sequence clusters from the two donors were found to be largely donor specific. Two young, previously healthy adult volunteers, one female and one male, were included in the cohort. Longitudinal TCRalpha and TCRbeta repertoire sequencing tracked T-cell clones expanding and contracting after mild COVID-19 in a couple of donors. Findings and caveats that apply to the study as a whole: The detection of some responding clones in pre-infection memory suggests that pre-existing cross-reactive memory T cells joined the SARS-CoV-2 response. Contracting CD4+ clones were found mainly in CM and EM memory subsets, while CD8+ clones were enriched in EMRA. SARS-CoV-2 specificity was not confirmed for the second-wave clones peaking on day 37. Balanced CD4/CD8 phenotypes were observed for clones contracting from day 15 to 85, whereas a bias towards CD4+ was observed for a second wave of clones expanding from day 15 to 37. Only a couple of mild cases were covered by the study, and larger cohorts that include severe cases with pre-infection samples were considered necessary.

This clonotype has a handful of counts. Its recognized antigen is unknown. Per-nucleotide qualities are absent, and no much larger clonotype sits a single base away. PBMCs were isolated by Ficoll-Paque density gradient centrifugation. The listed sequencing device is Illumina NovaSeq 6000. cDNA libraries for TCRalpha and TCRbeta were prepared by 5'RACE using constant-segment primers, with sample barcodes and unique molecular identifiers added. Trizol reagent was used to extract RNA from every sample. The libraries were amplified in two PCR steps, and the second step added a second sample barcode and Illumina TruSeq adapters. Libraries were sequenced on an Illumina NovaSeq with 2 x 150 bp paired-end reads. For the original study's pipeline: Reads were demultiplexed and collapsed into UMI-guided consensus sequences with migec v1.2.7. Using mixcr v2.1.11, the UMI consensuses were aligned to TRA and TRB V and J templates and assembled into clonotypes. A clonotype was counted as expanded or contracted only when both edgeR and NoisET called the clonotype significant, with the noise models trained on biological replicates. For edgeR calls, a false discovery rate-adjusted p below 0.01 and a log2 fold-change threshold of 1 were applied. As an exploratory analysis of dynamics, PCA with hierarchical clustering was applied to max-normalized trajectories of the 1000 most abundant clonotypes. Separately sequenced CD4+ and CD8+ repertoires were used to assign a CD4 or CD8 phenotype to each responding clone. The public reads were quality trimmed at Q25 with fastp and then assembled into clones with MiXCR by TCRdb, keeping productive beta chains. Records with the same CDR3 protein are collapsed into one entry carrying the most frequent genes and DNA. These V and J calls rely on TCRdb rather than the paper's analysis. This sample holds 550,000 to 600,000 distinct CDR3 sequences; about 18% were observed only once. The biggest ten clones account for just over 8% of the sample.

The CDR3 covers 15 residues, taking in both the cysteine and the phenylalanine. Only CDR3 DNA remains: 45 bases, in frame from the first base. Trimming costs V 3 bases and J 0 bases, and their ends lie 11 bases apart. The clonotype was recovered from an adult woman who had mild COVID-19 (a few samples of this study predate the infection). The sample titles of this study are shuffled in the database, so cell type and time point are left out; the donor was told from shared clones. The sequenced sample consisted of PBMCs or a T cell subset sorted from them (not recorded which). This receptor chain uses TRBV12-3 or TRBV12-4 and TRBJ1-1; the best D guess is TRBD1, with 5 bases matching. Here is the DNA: TGTGCCAGCAGTTTTTGGGGCGCTTTGAACACTGAAGCTTTCTTT. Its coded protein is CASSFWGALNTEAFF.